Shown below are 25 T cell receptor beta chains from a single sample sequenced in a study of blood T cell repertoires in COVID-19. Method: immunoSEQ multiplex PCR; TCRdb's copy keeps in-frame clones and lacks some. The sample has approximately 120,000 clones, 92% seen once; the top ten hold around 2%. The sample comprised peripheral blood. These TCRs come from a man in his forties or fifties with COVID-19, enrolled during active disease.

The rearrangement joins TRBV6-5 to TRBJ2-7, with 9 bases identical to TRBD1. Germline V gene lookup returns CDR1 MNHEY and CDR2 SVGAGI. The CDR3 spans 14 residues. Trimming took 5 bases from V and 3 from J; bases not matched to a gene: 5. The CDR3 nucleotides read TGTGCCAGCAGTCGGGACAGGGCCAACTACGAGCAGTACTTC. Amino acids: CASSRDRANYEQYF.

The J gene is TRBJ1-1, the V gene TRBV27; D is unresolved. Germline V lookup: CDR1 MNHEY, CDR2 SMNVEV (reference sequence). V lost 5 bases, J lost 2 bases, and 9 bases lay in between. The CDR3 is made up of 13 amino acids. Written as DNA, the CDR3 is TGTGCCAGCAGTCAGATTACCAACACTGAAGCTTTCTTT. Protein sequence: CASSQITNTEAFF.

The V call is TRBV7-2, the J call TRBJ2-3, with TRBD2 matching 10 bases. V dropped 4 bases and J dropped 7; count of bases not matched to a gene: 20. The CDR3 sequence is 19 residues long. Germline CDR1 reads SGHTA; CDR2 reads FQGNSA. Here the CDR3 reads CASSSKREGIWQQQNTQYF. The CDR3 DNA reads TGTGCCAGCAGCTCAAAGCGGGAGGGAATATGGCAACAACAAAATACGCAGTATTTT.

This clone has a single count. V is TRBV19 and J is TRBJ1-3, with 9 bases matching TRBD1. Germline CDR1 is LNHDA and CDR2 is SQIVND (reference sequence). V lost 7 bases and J lost 0; bases outside the gene matches: 13. The CDR3 length is 18 residues. CDR3 DNA sequence: TGTGCCAGTAACACCGGGACAGGGACGGGCGGCTCTGGAAACACCATATATTTT. It is translated as CASNTGTGTGGSGNTIYF.

The V call is TRBV7-9, the J call TRBJ1-2; TRBD1 matches 7 bases. With V trimmed by 3 bases and J by 6 bases, 4 bases remained unmatched. The CDR3 loop spans 13 amino acids. The germline gives CDR1 SEHNR, CDR2 FQNEAQ (reference sequence). CDR3 region: CASSLGTEHGYTF. The CDR3 DNA is TGTGCCAGCAGCTTGGGGACAGAACATGGCTACACCTTC.

This chain connects TRBV7-8 to TRBJ2-7; 13 bases align to TRBD2. This CDR3 contains 16 residues. Trimming cost V 5 bases and J 3 bases; bases outside gene matches: 7. The germline CDR1 and CDR2 sequences are SGHVS and FQNEAQ. CDR3 amino acids: CASSPGLAGAGYEQYF. The CDR3, as DNA: TGTGCCAGCAGCCCCGGACTAGCGGGAGCAGGCTACGAGCAGTACTTC.

This clone has only one observation. The chain joins TRBV4-2 to TRBJ2-7, with 9 bases that match TRBD1. The V and J ends lost 4 bases and 2 bases, in that order; junction bases with no gene match: 12. The CDR3 has 17 amino acids. Germline V gene data show CDR1 as LGHNA and CDR2 as YNFKEQ. The CDR3, as DNA: TGTGCCAGCAGCCGAATTACAGGGGGCAGCGGGACCTACGAGCAGTACTTC. Protein sequence: CASSRITGGSGTYEQYF.

This chain joins TRBV10-3 and TRBJ1-2, with TRBD1 as a possible D gene (6 bases). The ends were cut back, 4 bases at V and 4 bases at J, with 16 bases in the middle. Germline CDR1 ENHRY, CDR2 SYGVKD. The CDR3 covers 15 residues. The CDR3 loop reads CAISGQADSSYGYTF. DNA of the CDR3: TGTGCCATCAGTGGCCAAGCGGACAGCTCCTATGGCTACACCTTC.

This clone was observed at least ten times. The chain carries TRBV6-4 and TRBJ2-3; D ambiguous. The length of the CDR3 is 13 residues. Germline V gives CDR1 MRHNA, CDR2 SNTAGT. The ends were cut back, 2 bases at V and 0 bases at J, with 3 bases in the middle. The CDR3 sequence: CASSDGSTDTQYF. CDR3 nucleotides: TGTGCCAGCAGTGACGGCAGCACAGATACGCAGTATTTT.

J is TRBJ2-3 and V is TRBV7-9; TRBD2 matches at 10 bases. Germline assignment: CDR1 SEHNR and CDR2 FQNEAQ (reference sequence). Trimming at V came to 5 bases and at J to 2 bases, leaving 4 bases not matched to a gene. The CDR3 runs to 15 residues. The CDR3 DNA sequence: TGTGCCAGCAGCGACAGCGGGAGGGCCACAGATACGCAGTATTTT. This encodes CASSDSGRATDTQYF.

This chain links TRBV3-1 (or the pseudogene TRBV3-2) with TRBJ2-2, with D tentatively TRBD1 (5 bases). Per germline, CDR1 LGHDT and CDR2 YNNKEL (reference sequence). The CDR3 totals 19 residues. Trimming pared 0 bases from V and 5 bases from J, leaving 22 bases between. This chain's CDR3 is CASSQEPLQVLKTTGELFF. CDR3 bases: TGTGCCAGCAGCCAAGAGCCGCTACAGGTACTTAAAACGACCGGGGAGCTGTTTTTT.

The chain combines TRBV5-4 with TRBJ2-2; 11 nucleotides align to TRBD1. With V trimmed by 4 bases and J by 1 base, 15 bases remained unmatched. This CDR3 has 20 amino acids. From germline, CDR1 is SGHNT and CDR2 YYREEE (reference sequence). This CDR3 is CASSPRADRGRTLNTGELFF. The DNA of the CDR3 is TGTGCCAGCAGCCCTAGAGCGGACAGGGGGCGAACCCTGAACACCGGGGAGCTGTTTTTT.

CDR3 sequence reads: CASSSGGQGKQTQYF. CDR3 nucleotide sequence: TGTGCCAGCAGTTCAGGAGGACAGGGAAAGCAGACCCAGTACTTC. This chain joins TRBV28 and TRBJ2-5, with TRBD1 matching 8 bases. CDR1 and CDR2 from the germline V gene are MDHEN and SYDVKM. V gave up 4 bases and J gave up 6 bases; unmatched junction bases: 10. The CDR3 totals 15 residues.

V usage is TRBV19 and J usage is TRBJ1-3; D remains unclear. Trimming pared 4 bases from V and 1 base from J, leaving 11 bases between. The V gene's germline CDR1 is LNHDA and CDR2 SQIVND (reference sequence). This CDR3 has 15 residues. In DNA, the CDR3 is TGTGCCAGTAGTACCCTCCTCTTGTCTGGAAACACCATATATTTT. Translation: CASSTLLLSGNTIYF.

The J gene is TRBJ2-3, the V gene TRBV4-1; 9 bases line up with TRBD2. The length of the CDR3 is 13 residues. V trimming: 6 bases; J trimming: 4 bases; junction bases outside the gene matches: 2. Germline V gene data show CDR1 as MGHRA and CDR2 as YSYEKL. CDR3 coding DNA: TGCGCCAGCAGGTTAGCGGGAGCAGATACGCAGTATTTT. This codes for CASRLAGADTQYF.

The chain is built from TRBV6-2 or TRBV6-3 and TRBJ2-4; D gene uncertain. This CDR3 contains 16 residues. Germline V gene sequence: CDR1 MNHEY, CDR2 SVGEGT. V lost 2 bases and J 0 bases, leaving 11 bases between the germline ends. The CDR3 DNA follows: TGTGCCAGCAGTTACCTCCTAAAGTTAGCCAAAAACATTCAGTACTTC. This sequence encodes CASSYLLKLAKNIQYF.

This clone was seen a handful of times. This sequence joins TRBV5-1 and TRBJ1-1; perhaps TRBD1 as D (5 bases). Looked up from germline, CDR1 is SGHRS and CDR2 is YFSETQ. V was cut by 3 bases and J by 7 bases, with 16 bases left in between. The CDR3 runs 14 residues. The CDR3 DNA reads TGCGCCAGCAGCTGGGGCGGCAGGCTTGGTGAAGCTTTCTTT. Its translation is CASSWGGRLGEAFF.

The rearrangement links TRBV19 to TRBJ2-3; 7 nucleotides agree with TRBD1. V was pared by 7 bases and J by 3 bases, with 4 bases of the junction left unmatched. The CDR3 extends over 13 amino acids. The germline gives CDR1 LNHDA, CDR2 SQIVND (reference sequence). The DNA of the CDR3 is TGTGCCAGTACCCTCAGGGGGACAGATACGCAGTATTTT. Amino acids: CASTLRGTDTQYF.

CDR3 region: CASRDRGTEAFF. The CDR3 DNA follows: TGTGCCAGCAGGGACCGAGGGACTGAAGCTTTCTTT. The chain links TRBV11-2 to TRBJ1-1; no firm D call. Germline-derived CDR1 and CDR2 are SGHAT and FQNNGV. The CDR3 has 12 amino acids. The V end was cut by 6 bases, the J end by 5 bases, with 10 bases between.

The J gene is TRBJ1-5, the V gene TRBV2, with D possibly being TRBD1 (5 bases). This CDR3 comprises 15 residues. With 2 bases removed from V and 7 bases from J, the gap between germline ends came to 15 bases. Germline loops: CDR1 SNHLY, CDR2 FYNNEI. As DNA, the CDR3 is TGTGCCAGCAGTGAAATGGGGGGTTTTAACCAGCCCCAGCATTTT. It specifies CASSEMGGFNQPQHF.

The chain joins TRBV19 to TRBJ2-3; D is undetermined. The CDR3 runs 13 residues. Germline lookup yields CDR1 LNHDA and CDR2 SQIVND (reference sequence). Between the trimmed V and J ends, which lost 7 bases and 0 bases, there was a span of 8 bases. CDR3 sequence (DNA): TGTGCCAGTATGGGCAGGAGCACAGATACGCAGTATTTT. Protein: CASMGRSTDTQYF.

The chain recombines TRBV5-1 with TRBJ1-4; TRBD1 agrees at 10 bases. V was pared by 0 bases and J by 7 bases, with 3 bases of the junction left unmatched. This CDR3 contains 15 residues. CDR1 is SGHRS and CDR2 is YFSETQ in the germline V gene. The CDR3 region is CASSLEGDRGEKLFF. CDR3 DNA sequence: TGCGCCAGCAGCTTGGAGGGGGACAGGGGTGAAAAACTGTTTTTT.

The chain uses TRBV2 and TRBJ2-7; 9 bases are a match to TRBD2. V lost 8 bases and J lost 6; bases outside the gene matches: 11. The germline gives CDR1 SNHLY, CDR2 FYNNEI. The CDR3 runs to 14 residues. The CDR3 bases are TGTGCCAGCTCGAAGCGGGAGGTTTTTGGCGAGCAGTACTTC. It translates to CASSKREVFGEQYF.

V gene TRBV9 combines with J gene TRBJ2-1; TRBD2 might be the D (5 bases). The CDR3 is 11 residues long. Between the trimmed V and J ends, which lost 6 bases and 5 bases, there was a span of 6 bases. CDR1 SGDLS and CDR2 YYNGEE come from the germline V gene. The CDR3 sequence is CASMRDNEQFF. CDR3 DNA sequence: TGTGCCAGCATGAGGGACAATGAGCAGTTCTTC.

DNA of the CDR3: TGCAGCGTCGAGGGACTAGCGGGAAGGGAATGGGAGACCCAGTACTTC. It encodes CSVEGLAGREWETQYF. This rearrangement joins TRBV29-1 to TRBJ2-5; 13 positions agree with TRBD2. Per the germline V gene, CDR1 is SQVTM and CDR2 is ANQGSEA. The CDR3 covers 16 residues. The V and J ends lost 6 bases and 5 bases, in that order; junction bases with no gene match: 12.